Listed below are T cell receptor beta chains from one sample, sequenced in a study of shared clonotypes between healthy human individuals. The protocol was immunoSEQ multiplex PCR, while the TCRdb copy is restricted to in-frame clones and leaves out a portion. This sample has around 430,000 clones, with 70% to 80% found just once. Sequencing was carried out using PBMCs. Source of these receptors: a woman between 40 and 50 years old in good health. Some clones in this sample may be carry-over from other donors' samples. Each CDR3 is given with its conserved first and last residue. Each record gives: V gene, clone size, CDR3 length, D gene, J gene, CDR3 protein, CDR3 DNA. A D gene is named only where the DNA matches it firmly. Clone size, where shown, is once, few, many, or a class for clones that have expanded.

>TRBV11-2|many|14|NA|TRBJ2-2
CASSFGRGTGELFF
TGTGCCAGCAGCTTCGGCAGGGGTACCGGGGAGCTGTTTTTT
>TRBV5-8|few|14|NA|TRBJ2-7
CASSLAGRFYEQYF
TGTGCCAGCAGCTTGGCCGGACGGTTCTACGAGCAGTACTTC
>TRBV7-8|NA|16|NA|TRBJ2-1
CASSPGAGQPYNEQFF
TGTGCCAGCAGCCCCGGGGCGGGACAGCCCTACAATGAGCAGTTCTTC
>TRBV6-1|once|15|NA|TRBJ2-4
CASSGRVAGTPTQYF
TGTGCCAGCAGTGGGAGGGTTGCCGGGACTCCGACTCAGTACTTC
>TRBV6-1|few|15|NA|TRBJ1-2
CASSESGGVGYGYTF
TGTGCCAGCAGTGAATCAGGAGGGGTAGGGTATGGCTACACCTTC
>TRBV5-4|NA|14|TRBD1|TRBJ1-5
CASSRDRGDQPQHF
TGTGCCAGCAGCCGGGACAGGGGCGATCAGCCCCAGCATTTT
>TRBV30|NA|13|TRBD2|TRBJ2-5
CAWNRLAGETQYF
TGTGCCTGGAACCGACTAGCGGGAGAGACCCAGTACTTC
>TRBV29-1|NA|13|TRBD1|TRBJ2-7
CSAQGQSSYEQYF
TGCAGCGCCCAGGGACAGAGCTCCTACGAGCAGTACTTC
>TRBV5-6|NA|17|NA|TRBJ2-6
CASSLGPGNSGANVLTF
TGTGCCAGCAGCTTGGGACCAGGGAACTCTGGGGCCAACGTCCTGACTTTC
>TRBV19|NA|15|TRBD1|TRBJ1-4
CASSSPGQPNEKLFF
TGTGCCAGTAGTTCCCCGGGACAGCCTAATGAAAAACTGTTTTTT
>TRBV7-2|NA|14|NA|TRBJ1-1
CASSLIEGLTEAFF
TGTGCCAGCAGCTTAATAGAGGGTTTGACTGAAGCTTTCTTT
>TRBV5-1|once|15|TRBD1|TRBJ2-1
CASSLGLQGAAEQFF
TGCGCCAGCAGCTTGGGGTTACAGGGGGCGGCTGAGCAGTTCTTC
>TRBV4-1|NA|15|TRBD1|TRBJ1-2
CASSQTQGYNYGYTF
TGCGCCAGCAGCCAGACACAGGGGTATAACTATGGCTACACCTTC
>TRBV7-9|NA|13|NA|TRBJ2-7
CASSRQVSYEQYF
TGTGCCAGCAGCCGACAAGTCTCCTACGAGCAGTACTTC
>TRBV2|once|13|TRBD1|TRBJ1-1
CASRGQAGFEAFF
TGTGCCAGCCGAGGACAGGCTGGATTTGAAGCTTTCTTT
>TRBV5-1|NA|14|NA|TRBJ2-3
CASSLAPVGDTQYF
TGCGCCAGCAGCTTGGCCCCCGTTGGGGATACGCAGTATTTT
>TRBV5-1|NA|15|NA|TRBJ2-7
CASSLGYGSVDEQYF
TGCGCCAGCAGCTTGGGTTACGGGAGTGTCGACGAGCAGTACTTC
>TRBV18|NA|16|TRBD2|TRBJ2-1
CASSPLAGGPGDEQFF
TGTGCCAGCTCACCCCTAGCGGGAGGGCCCGGTGATGAGCAGTTCTTC